The rows below give T cell receptor beta chains drawn from one sample of a study of CD8+CD57+ T cells in acquired aplastic anemia. TCRdb independently ran MiXCR on the reads; one entry per CDR3 protein. The table shows 400,000 to 500,000 distinct CDR3 sequences, with 55% to 70% occurring only once. Sample: sorted CD4+, CD8+, or CD8+CD57+ T cells (not recorded which) from PBMCs. The receptors were sampled from a human donor in good health, serving as a control. Both conserved end residues are part of each CDR3. D genes are given only for firm matches. Clone size appears in some rows only: once, few, many, or a class for an expanded clone.

j_call clone_size d_call cdr3_length v_call cdr3_aa cdr3_nt
TRBJ2-6 . TRBD1 20 TRBV5-1 CASRPRPRTGESSGANVLTF TGCGCCAGCAGGCCTCGTCCTCGGACAGGGGAATCATCTGGGGCCAACGTCCTGACTTTC
TRBJ1-1 once . 13 TRBV7-9 CASSSRSHTDALF TGTGCCAGCAGCTCAAGGTCGCACACTGACGCTTTATTT
TRBJ2-3 . . 15 TRBV7-2 CASSLGRVSTDSQYF TGTGCCAGCAGCTTAGGGCGGGTTAGCACGGATTCGCAGTATTTT
TRBJ2-7 . . 14 TRBV7-2 CASTEGGHSYEQYF TGTGCCAGCACGGAGGGGGGCCACTCCTACGAGCAGTACTTC
TRBJ2-3 once . 14 TRBV10-3 CASSVGGERDKQYF TGTGCCAGCAGTGTGGGTGGGGAGCGGGACAAGCAGTACTTT
TRBJ1-5 . . 15 TRBV25-1 CASSESGTYNQPQHF TGTGCCAGCAGTGAATCCGGGACGTACAATCAGCCCCAGCATTTT
TRBJ1-1 many TRBD1 14 TRBV5-1 CASSSRGQGAEAFF TGCGCCAGCAGCTCACGGGGACAGGGGGCTGAAGCTTTCTTT
TRBJ1-6 . . 14 TRBV25-1 CASSELGFLSPLHF TGTGCCAGCAGTGAATTGGGGTTTTTGTCACCCCTCCACTTT
TRBJ2-3 . TRBD2 17 TRBV7-9 CASSQSGRTSGTDTQYF TGCGCCAGCAGCCAAAGCGGGAGGACTAGCGGCACAGATACGCAGTATTTT
TRBJ1-1 many . 18 TRBV7-2 CASTPNGTPLGGNTEAFF TGTGCCAGCACCCCAAATGGAACACCGTTGGGTGGGAACACTGAAGCTTTCTTT
TRBJ2-5 . TRBD2 15 TRBV7-9 CASSRPGAGGKTEYF TGTGCCAGCAGCCGACCCGGGGCGGGGGGGAAGACCGAGTACTTC
TRBJ2-3 . . 16 TRBV9 CASSVPGADEKLLQYF TGTGCCAGCAGCGTCCCGGGGGCCGATGAAAAACTGTTGCAGTATTTT
TRBJ2-2 . . 14 TRBV5-4 CASKIGRGTGELFF TGTGCCAGCAAGATCGGAAGAGGCACCGGGGAGCTGTTTTTT
TRBJ2-5 once TRBD2 15 TRBV9 CASRGSGGHQETQYF TGTGCCAGCAGGGGTAGCGGGGGTCACCAAGAGACCCAGTACTTC
TRBJ2-1 many . 15 TRBV19 CASNQAKASYNEQFF TGTGCCAGCAATCAAGCTAAAGCCTCCTACAATGAGCAGTTCTTC
TRBJ2-4 . . 18 TRBV6-1 CASSEAAGTLGPRNIQYF TGTGCCAGCAGTGAAGCGGCCGGGACCTTAGGGCCGAGGAACATTCAGTACTTC